The entry below gives a single T cell receptor beta chain sequence along with its context. The record originates from a study of naive and memory T cell subsets. The beta constant-region primer was an equimolar mix of two oligonucleotides covering TRBC1 and TRBC2. Four rounds of PCR amplified the ligated cDNA using nested alpha and beta constant-region primers plus SP2. One entry per CDR3 protein results from TCRdb running MiXCR on the UMI-ligation and nested PCR reads. The sample lists roughly 130,000 distinct CDR3 sequences; around a third were seen once. Germline values: CDR1 SNHLY, CDR2 FYNNEI. This CDR3 is 13 amino acids long. V was clipped by 7 bases and J by 7 bases; unmatched bases: 3.

The source of this sequence is a human donor in good health. The specimen sequenced was central memory CD4+ T cells from blood. V gene TRBV2 combines with J gene TRBJ2-1; TRBD1 agrees at 11 bases. CDR3 amino acids: CASKGQGVNEQFF. Here the CDR3 DNA reads TGTGCCAGCAAGGGACAGGGGGTTAATGAGCAGTTCTTC. Filled out from reference TRBV2 and TRBJ2-1, the complete variable domain reads EPEVTQTPSHQVTQMGQEVILRCVPISNHLYFYWYRQILGQKVEFLVSFYNNEISEKSEIFDDQFSVERPDGSNFTLKIRSTKLEDSAMYFCASKGQGVNEQFFGPGTRLTVL.